This TCR beta chain was observed in a study of shared clonotypes between healthy human individuals. Findings and caveats of the study: Donor scarcity curtailed the genetic and exposure-history diversity represented herein.

Details on this clone: The antigen remains undetermined.

Per sorted-subset replicate PCR, input was approximately 200 ng DNA, representing tens of thousands of T cell genomes. TCRdb keeps only in-frame clones here, not all; method: immunoSEQ multiplex PCR. The table records some 2,000,000 clones, over 85% of them present only once. This TCR derives from a man between 18 and 29 years old in good health. What was sequenced was naive CD4+ T cells sorted from blood. As for subset: CD45RA+ positively selected.

DNA for the CDR3: TGTGCCAGCAGAGATAGACAGGGGGAACTGTTTTTT. Encoded protein: CASRDRQGELFF. V and J are TRBV28 and TRBJ1-4; 9 bases agree with TRBD1. This CDR3 has 12 residues. The J segment lost 12 bases and the V segment lost 6 bases, leaving 5 bases of the junction unmatched. Germline V gives CDR1 MDHEN, CDR2 SYDVKM.